Listed below are T cell receptor beta chains from one sample, sequenced in a study of T cells in Graves' hyperthyroidism and ophthalmopathy. TCRdb re-derived calls from the multiplex PCR reads in MiXCR, one entry per CDR3 protein. The table includes some 550,000 distinct CDR3 sequences, less than 25% detected once. Sequencing was carried out using blood. Receptor source: a man aged 18 to 29 with Graves' hyperthyroidism. The CDR3 runs from the conserved cysteine through the conserved F or W. The order of the fields is V gene, J gene, CDR3 length, clone size, D gene, CDR3 protein, CDR3 DNA. D genes are given only for firm matches. Size is stated for part of the rows, as once, few or many counts, or as a class when the clone is expanded.

TRBV12-3/TRBV12-4,TRBJ2-7,16,NA,NA,CASSYPQGHGTYEQYF,TGTGCCAGCAGTTACCCCCAGGGACATGGGACCTACGAGCAGTACTTC
TRBV19,TRBJ2-7,17,NA,TRBD1,CASSLRTGLDGRAEQYF,TGTGCCAGTAGTCTCCGGACAGGGTTAGATGGGCGAGCGGAACAGTACTTC
TRBV2,TRBJ2-5,16,many,NA,CASSPLRGTVGETQYF,TGTGCCAGCAGTCCACTACGGGGGACAGTAGGAGAGACCCAGTACTTC
TRBV12-3/TRBV12-4,TRBJ2-4,15,many,TRBD1,CASSSLTGVLNIQYF,TGTGCCAGCAGTAGCTTGACAGGGGTTTTAAACATTCAGTACTTC
TRBV7-6,TRBJ2-2,16,few,TRBD1,CASSLAGTGVTGELFF,TGTGCCAGCAGCTTAGCCGGGACAGGTGTTACCGGGGAGCTGTTTTTT
TRBV29-1,TRBJ2-2,13,NA,TRBD1,CSVRTGGTGELFF,TGCAGCGTCCGGACAGGGGGTACCGGGGAGCTGTTTTTT
TRBV20-1,TRBJ1-1,14,many,NA,CSARRQDLNTEAFF,TGCAGTGCTAGGAGACAGGATTTGAACACTGAAGCTTTCTTT
TRBV27,TRBJ2-7,14,NA,TRBD1,CASSPGTGVNEQYF,TGTGCCAGCAGTCCCGGGACAGGGGTCAACGAGCAGTACTTC
TRBV11-1,TRBJ1-3,19,NA,TRBD1,CASSFAGDRAALPRNTIYF,TGTGCCAGCAGCTTCGCAGGGGACAGGGCTGCTCTCCCCCGAAACACCATATATTTT
TRBV9,TRBJ1-5,13,few,NA,CASSVGVSQPQHF,TGTGCCAGCAGCGTAGGGGTCTCTCAGCCCCAGCATTTT
TRBV12-3/TRBV12-4,TRBJ1-5,16,many,TRBD1,CASRPDRGTSNQPQHF,TGTGCCAGCAGACCTGACAGGGGAACGAGCAATCAGCCCCAGCATTTT
TRBV4-1,TRBJ1-2,15,NA,TRBD1,CASSQPGQSNYGYTF,TGCGCCAGCAGCCAACCGGGACAGTCTAACTATGGCTACACCTTC
TRBV3-1,TRBJ2-5,15,few,NA,CASSQDPGYQETQYF,TGTGCCAGCAGCCAAGATCCGGGTTACCAAGAGACCCAGTACTTC
TRBV6-5,TRBJ1-2,16,many,NA,CASSYSLVAAGHGYTF,TGTGCCAGCAGTTACTCGCTTGTCGCTGCAGGGCACGGCTACACCTTC
TRBV3-1,TRBJ2-7,14,NA,NA,CASSQDGGVYEQYF,TGTGCCAGCAGCCAAGACGGAGGTGTCTACGAGCAGTACTTC
TRBV28,TRBJ1-1,14,NA,NA,CASSLLPVNTESFF,TGTGCCAGCAGTTTATTACCCGTGAACACTGAATCTTTCTTT
TRBV30,TRBJ2-2,11,NA,NA,CLGDLTGELFF,TGTTTAGGGGACCTCACCGGGGAGCTGTTTTTT
TRBV5-1,TRBJ2-6,16,many,TRBD1,CASSLDQGAGANVLTF,TGCGCCAGCAGCTTGGATCAGGGGGCTGGGGCCAACGTCCTGACTTTC
TRBV28,TRBJ2-7,14,many,TRBD1,CASSYETGVYEQYF,TGTGCCAGCAGTTATGAGACAGGGGTCTACGAGCAGTACTTC
TRBV2,TRBJ2-4,13,NA,NA,CASGRLAKNIQYF,TGTGCCAGCGGGCGGCTAGCCAAAAACATTCAGTACTTC
TRBV5-1,TRBJ1-1,13,many,NA,CASSSILNTEAFF,TGCGCCAGCAGTTCGATCCTGAACACTGAAGCTTTCTTT
TRBV30,TRBJ2-2,13,NA,NA,CAWKEPNTRELFF,TGTGCCTGGAAAGAGCCGAACACCAGGGAGCTGTTTTTT
TRBV2,TRBJ1-1,12,NA,NA,CASSTGGAEAFF,TGTGCCAGCAGTACGGGAGGCGCTGAAGCTTTCTTT
TRBV12-3/TRBV12-4,TRBJ1-5,16,many,TRBD1,CASSQLQGSSNQPQHF,TGTGCCAGCAGTCAACTACAGGGGTCAAGCAATCAGCCCCAGCATTTT
TRBV11-1,TRBJ2-5,17,NA,TRBD2,CASSSSTSGGAEETQYF,TGTGCCAGCAGCTCTTCGACTAGCGGGGGGGCGGAGGAGACCCAGTACTTC
TRBV18,TRBJ1-3,14,NA,NA,CASSPLHEGDTIYF,TGTGCCAGCTCACCATTGCACGAAGGGGACACCATATATTTT
TRBV7-8,TRBJ1-6,15,few,TRBD1,CASSFWDSDNSPLHF,TGTGCCAGCAGCTTTTGGGACAGCGATAATTCACCCCTCCACTTT
TRBV6-1,TRBJ2-5,16,many,NA,CASSQTGPTDSETQYF,TGTGCCAGCAGTCAAACGGGCCCAACCGACTCGGAGACCCAGTACTTC
TRBV2,TRBJ2-2,15,NA,TRBD1,CASCRGQGAGGELFF,TGTGCCTCCTGTAGGGGACAGGGGGCCGGCGGGGAGCTGTTTTTT
TRBV5-1,TRBJ2-7,12,NA,NA,CASSEGPYEQYF,TGCGCCAGCAGCGAGGGACCTTACGAGCAGTACTTC
TRBV6-1,TRBJ1-2,15,NA,NA,CASMPHNRVGYGYTF,TGTGCCAGCATGCCTCACAACAGGGTTGGCTATGGCTACACCTTC
TRBV12-3/TRBV12-4,TRBJ2-2,15,few,NA,CASHPDRPNTGELFF,TGTGCCAGCCACCCCGACAGACCGAACACCGGGGAGCTGTTTTTT
TRBV15,TRBJ2-5,14,few,NA,CATSTRETRDTQYF,TGTGCCACCAGCACCAGGGAAACAAGAGATACCCAGTACTTC
TRBV12-3/TRBV12-4,TRBJ1-3,14,NA,NA,CASMRGDYGNTIYF,TGTGCCAGCATGCGAGGGGACTACGGAAACACCATATATTTT
TRBV12-3/TRBV12-4,TRBJ1-1,13,few,NA,CASTGHLNTEAFF,TGTGCCAGTACAGGTCACCTGAACACTGAAGCTTTCTTT
TRBV12-5,TRBJ2-7,12,many,NA,CASGLDFYEQYF,TGTGCTAGTGGTTTGGACTTCTACGAGCAGTACTTC
TRBV7-6,TRBJ2-4,13,many,NA,CASSPDPSGIQYF,TGTGCCAGCAGCCCTGACCCCAGCGGCATTCAGTACTTC
TRBV10-3,TRBJ1-3,11,few,NA,CAAGPGDTIYF,TGTGCCGCCGGCCCTGGGGACACCATATATTTT
TRBV12-3/TRBV12-4,TRBJ1-1,14,many,NA,CASSLAGQGTEAFF,TGTGCCAGCAGTTTAGCGGGGCAAGGCACTGAAGCTTTCTTT
TRBV29-1,TRBJ2-5,10,many,NA,CSVESETQYF,TGCAGCGTTGAATCGGAGACCCAGTACTTC
TRBV13,TRBJ2-2,13,many,NA,CASSDQSTGELFF,TGTGCCAGCAGCGACCAAAGCACCGGGGAGCTGTTTTTT